Below, 30 T cell receptor beta chains from the same sample are listed, as sequenced in a study of OX40 agonist ivuxolimab in advanced cancers. Clones were sequenced by immunoSEQ multiplex PCR, and TCRdb holds only the in-frame ones, with some missing. Of around 75,000 clones in the sample, roughly 86% are singletons; the top ten hold 2.5%. The sequences come from CD4+ or CD8+ T cells sorted from blood, collected in a trial of the OX40 agonist ivuxolimab. These receptors were taken from an adult with an advanced solid tumor such as melanoma, head and neck, liver or kidney cancer.

This chain joins TRBV5-4 and TRBJ2-7; 10 positions agree with TRBD1. Germline loops: CDR1 SGHNT, CDR2 YYREEE (reference sequence). This CDR3 has 16 residues. Germline trimming cut 0 bases from V and 7 bases from J; bases unmatched to any gene: 10. CDR3 sequence (DNA): TGTGCCAGCAGCTTGGGGGACAGGGGCCCTCCTGGGGAGCAGTACTTC. This codes for CASSLGDRGPPGEQYF.

The V gene is TRBV5-1, the J gene TRBJ1-4; D remains ambiguous. CDR1 and CDR2 (germline): SGHRS, YFSETQ. The length of the CDR3 is 14 residues. The ends were cut back, 0 bases at V and 7 bases at J, with 10 bases in the middle. CDR3 region: CASSLVGSSEKLFF. DNA of the CDR3: TGCGCCAGCAGCTTGGTGGGGAGTAGTGAAAAACTGTTTTTT.

V gene TRBV11-2 combines with J gene TRBJ2-4; no definite D call. The V end was cut by 4 bases, the J end by 16 bases, with 8 bases between. Germline V lookup: CDR1 SGHAT, CDR2 FQNNGV. This CDR3 region has 9 residues. DNA of the CDR3: TGTGCCAGCAGCTCCCCCCTCTACTTC. Its translation: CASSSPLYF.

This clone has only one observation. This chain connects TRBV10-3 to TRBJ2-1; D call uncertain. Looked up from germline, CDR1 is ENHRY and CDR2 is SYGVKD. The CDR3 is 15 amino acids. V shed 0 bases and J shed 4 bases, with 10 bases lying between them. The CDR3 bases are TGTGCCATCAGTGAGTCAATAGCCCAGTACAATGAGCAGTTCTTC. Translating it yields CAISESIAQYNEQFF.

This chain uses TRBV30 with TRBJ2-5; 12 nucleotides align to TRBD2. This CDR3 region has 14 residues. Per the germline V gene, CDR1 is GTSNPN and CDR2 is SVGIG (reference sequence). V lost 5 bases and J lost 5; bases outside the gene matches: 6. DNA for the CDR3: TGTGCCTGGGCTAGCGGGGGGGCCAGGGAGACCCAGTACTTC. Amino acids: CAWASGGARETQYF.

V usage is TRBV5-1 and J usage is TRBJ2-1, with 14 bases fitting TRBD2. Germline V lookup: CDR1 SGHRS, CDR2 YFSETQ. This CDR3 spans 15 amino acids. J gave up 6 bases and V 3 bases, and 2 bases lay outside the gene matches. The CDR3 loop reads CASSSGLAGGNEQFF. The CDR3 nucleotides are TGCGCCAGCAGCTCAGGACTAGCGGGAGGCAATGAGCAGTTCTTC.

The chain joins TRBV28 to TRBJ1-5; 9 bases are shared with TRBD1. Germline V gene lookup returns CDR1 MDHEN and CDR2 SYDVKM. The junction had 9 bases not matched to a gene; V was cut back by 6 bases and J by 0 bases. The CDR3 consists of 17 residues. CDR3 nucleotide sequence: TGTGCCAGCAGGCCACAGGGGGCCTCACGTAGCAATCAGCCCCAGCATTTT. Its protein is CASRPQGASRSNQPQHF.

V gene TRBV5-5 combines with J gene TRBJ2-6; no firm D call. The CDR3 has 15 residues. The germline CDR1 and CDR2 sequences are SGHKS and YYEKEE (reference sequence). Between the trimmed V and J ends, which lost 3 bases and 0 bases, there was a span of 7 bases. Here the CDR3 DNA reads TGTGCCAGCAGCTCCCTCCACTCTGGGGCCAACGTCCTGACTTTC. The encoded protein is CASSSLHSGANVLTF.

In its sample, this clone was seen once. V gene TRBV13 combines with J gene TRBJ2-7; no reliable D call. CDR1 and CDR2 from the germline V gene are PRHDT and FYEKMQ (reference sequence). The CDR3 consists of 14 residues. V was shortened by 0 bases and J by 6 bases, with 12 bases between the two germline ends. This CDR3 reads CASSLGGPRREQYF. The CDR3 DNA follows: TGTGCCAGCAGCTTAGGAGGGCCCCGACGCGAGCAGTACTTC. Full variable domain (outside the CDR3, taken from reference TRBV13 and TRBJ2-7): AAGVIQSPRHLIKEKRETATLKCYPIPRHDTVYWYQQGPGQDPQFLISFYEKMQSDKGSIPDRFSAQQFSDYHSELNMSSLELGDSALYFCASSLGGPRREQYFGPGTRLTVT.

The chain is built from TRBV19 and TRBJ2-6, with D maybe TRBD1 (5 bases). Germline V gene sequence: CDR1 LNHDA, CDR2 SQIVND (reference sequence). The ends were cut back, 3 bases at V and 0 bases at J, with 15 bases in the middle. CDR3 length: 18 amino acids. DNA for the CDR3: TGTGCCAGTAGTATTGACAGCTTAACCTTCTCTGGGGCCAACGTCCTGACTTTC. It yields the protein CASSIDSLTFSGANVLTF.

The CDR3: CASSPQVVADYGYTF. The CDR3 coding sequence is TGTGCCAGCTCACCTCAGGTGGTGGCAGACTATGGCTACACCTTC. The gene calls are TRBV18 and TRBJ1-2, with no clear D. In germline, CDR1 is KGHSH, CDR2 LQKENI. The V end lost 3 bases, the J end lost 3 bases, and 14 bases lay between the germline ends. This CDR3 spans 15 amino acids. Using reference TRBV18 and TRBJ1-2 for the parts outside the CDR3, the full variable domain is NAGVMQNPRHLVRRRGQEARLRCSPMKGHSHVYWYRQLPEEGLKFMVYLQKENIIDESGMPKERFSAEFPKEGPSILRIQQVVRGDSAAYFCASSPQVVADYGYTFGSGTRLTVV.

V usage is TRBV30 and J usage is TRBJ2-3, with TRBD2 identical over 11 bases. This CDR3 contains 17 residues. The ends lost 0 bases at V and 3 bases at J; junction bases unmatched: 8. The germline CDR1 and CDR2 sequences are GTSNPN and SVGIG (reference sequence). CDR3 sequence reads: CAWSVSLTSGVTDTQYF. The CDR3 DNA follows: TGTGCCTGGAGTGTATCCCTGACTAGCGGGGTAACAGATACGCAGTATTTT.

There are a few counts of this clone. Other DNA sequences within the sample encode an identical CDR3. V usage is TRBV30 and J usage is TRBJ2-5; 9 positions match TRBD2. Germline V gene lookup returns CDR1 GTSNPN and CDR2 SVGIG (reference sequence). The CDR3 sequence is 13 residues long. The CDR3 DNA follows: TGTGGAGGGGGAGGATCTAGCGGGGTGCCCCAGTACTTC. It is translated as CGGGGSSGVPQYF.

The CDR3 is CASSPPPTDSTNEQYF. The CDR3 nucleotides read TGTGCCAGCAGCCCACCCCCGACAGACAGCACGAACGAGCAGTACTTC. The genes are TRBV28 and TRBJ2-7, with D possibly TRBD1 on 5 matching bases. The CDR3 runs to 16 residues. Looked up from germline, CDR1 is MDHEN and CDR2 is SYDVKM. With 6 bases removed from V and 5 bases from J, the gap between germline ends came to 23 bases.

This chain links TRBV6-5 with TRBJ2-3; 12 positions match TRBD2. Germline lookup yields CDR1 MNHEY and CDR2 SVGAGI. The trim removed 5 bases at V and 6 bases at J, leaving 3 bases unmatched. The length of the CDR3 is 14 residues. In DNA form, the CDR3 reads TGTGCCAGCAGTCTAGCGGGGGGGCCCGATACGCAGTATTTT. Its protein is CASSLAGGPDTQYF.

V gene TRBV9 combines with J gene TRBJ2-7; possibly TRBD1 for D (5 bases). The CDR3 is 14 residues long. Looked up from germline, CDR1 is SGDLS and CDR2 is YYNGEE. V was shortened by 4 bases and J by 1 base, with 12 bases between the two germline ends. CDR3 bases: TGTGCCAGCAGCTTTACAGGATCTTCCTACGAGCAGTACTTC. This codes for CASSFTGSSYEQYF.

This chain uses TRBV15 with TRBJ2-7; 12 bases match TRBD2. The trim removed 4 bases at V and 5 bases at J, leaving 3 bases unmatched. This CDR3 contains 14 residues. Germline values: CDR1 LNHNV, CDR2 YYDKDF (reference sequence). The chain's CDR3 is CATSKTSGSDEQYF. CDR3 DNA sequence: TGTGCCACCAGCAAGACTAGCGGGAGCGACGAGCAGTACTTC.

V and J are TRBV5-5 and TRBJ1-1; possibly TRBD1 for D (5 bases). V lost 3 bases to trimming and J lost 1 base, with 22 bases between them. CDR1 and CDR2 from the germline V gene are SGHKS and YYEKEE (reference sequence). This CDR3 is built from 18 residues. DNA of the CDR3: TGTGCCAGCAGCTCTCTGGCGGGGGGGATCGGGCGGAACACTGAAGCTTTCTTT. It is translated as CASSSLAGGIGRNTEAFF.

Only one count was recorded for this clone. The rearrangement links TRBV7-2 to TRBJ2-1; no clear D. V was shortened by 0 bases and J by 5 bases, with 11 bases between the two germline ends. The CDR3 has 15 amino acids. CDR1 is SGHTA and CDR2 is FQGNSA in the germline V gene. The CDR3 reads CASSLAWWSNNEQFF. CDR3 in DNA: TGTGCCAGCAGCTTAGCGTGGTGGAGTAACAATGAGCAGTTCTTC. Variable domain in full (rest from reference TRBV7-2 and TRBJ2-1): GAGVSQSPSNKVTEKGKDVELRCDPISGHTALYWYRQSLGQGLEFLIYFQGNSAPDKSGLPSDRFSAERTGGSVSTLTIQRTQQEDSAVYLCASSLAWWSNNEQFFGPGTRLTVL.

The chain employs TRBV5-6 and TRBJ1-5; D is undetermined. V was shortened by 1 base and J by 0 bases, with 8 bases between the two germline ends. The CDR3 contains 15 residues. Looked up from germline, CDR1 is SGHDT and CDR2 is YYEEEE. CDR3 sequence: CASSLRSSSNQPQHF. The DNA of the CDR3 is TGTGCCAGCAGCTTGAGGAGCAGTAGCAATCAGCCCCAGCATTTT.

The chain couples TRBV18 to TRBJ1-1; D gene uncertain. Looked up from germline, CDR1 is KGHSH and CDR2 is LQKENI. Between the trimmed V and J ends, which lost 1 base and 5 bases, there was a span of 11 bases. This CDR3 comprises 14 residues. CDR3 region: CASSPRLEGTEAFF. In DNA form, the CDR3 reads TGTGCCAGCTCACCACGCCTGGAAGGAACTGAAGCTTTCTTT.

The rearrangement joins TRBV12-2 to TRBJ2-1; the DNA was not used to check the table's D call, TRBD2. TRBV12-2 is tagged as a pseudogene. This CDR3 comprises 16 residues. The CDR3: CASRLEAGGLLGEQFF. In DNA, the CDR3 is TGTGCAAGTCGCTTAGAAGCGGGGGGGCTCTTGGGTGAGCAGTTCTTC.

J is TRBJ2-7 and V is TRBV7-2; 12 bases align to TRBD1. This CDR3 is 15 amino acids long. CDR1 and CDR2 (germline): SGHTA, FQGNSA. V trimming: 6 bases; J trimming: 4 bases; junction bases outside the gene matches: 7. In DNA form, the CDR3 reads TGTGCCAGCAGGACGGGACAGGGGGCTCGATACGAGCAGTACTTC. Translated: CASRTGQGARYEQYF.

The chain uses TRBV7-8 and TRBJ1-2, with TRBD1 matching over 7 bases. The junction had 1 base not matched to a gene; V was cut back by 8 bases and J by 1 base. Germline V lookup: CDR1 SGHVS, CDR2 FQNEAQ. This CDR3 region has 12 residues. DNA for the CDR3: TGTGCCAGCGGGACAGATAACTATGGCTACACCTTC. The encoded protein is CASGTDNYGYTF.

The chain couples TRBV11-2 to TRBJ1-6; D is ambiguous. Trimming shortened V by 0 bases and J by 5 bases, and 11 bases separated the two germline ends. The V gene's germline CDR1 is SGHAT and CDR2 FQNNGV. CDR3 length: 16 residues. The CDR3 reads CASSLEPPANNSPLHF. CDR3 in DNA: TGTGCCAGCAGCTTAGAACCCCCGGCGAATAATTCACCCCTCCACTTT.

This sequence joins TRBV6-5 and TRBJ1-1; maybe TRBD1 (5 bases). The CDR3 is 14 amino acids. Trimming stripped 1 base from V and 3 bases from J, with 9 bases between. Germline-derived CDR1 and CDR2 are MNHEY and SVGAGI. CDR3 region: CASSYWRGDTEAFF. For the CDR3, the DNA is TGTGCCAGCAGTTACTGGAGAGGGGACACTGAAGCTTTCTTT.

The CDR3 DNA sequence: TGCGCCAGCAGCCCCCTCCTCGGAATTAGGAGCTCGACTGGAACGCCAGAGACCCAGTACTTC. Amino acid sequence: CASSPLLGIRSSTGTPETQYF. The chain uses TRBV23-1 and TRBJ2-5, with no clear D. TRBV23-1 is reported as an ORF; its role is uncertain. This CDR3 has 21 amino acids. V lost 6 bases and J 4 bases, leaving 36 bases between the germline ends.

The gene calls are TRBV29-1 and TRBJ2-5; the D gene is possibly TRBD1 (5 bases). CDR1 is SQVTM and CDR2 is ANQGSEA in the germline V gene. The CDR3 length is 14 residues. Trimming stripped 5 bases from V and 4 bases from J, with 17 bases between. The CDR3 sequence is CSVHPLGQGETQYF. CDR3 in DNA: TGCAGCGTTCATCCACTCGGGCAGGGAGAGACCCAGTACTTC.

The V gene is TRBV29-1, the J gene TRBJ2-5; D remains ambiguous. The CDR3 has 11 residues. Germline V lookup: CDR1 SQVTM, CDR2 ANQGSEA. V dropped 7 bases and J dropped 1 base, with 7 bases sitting between them. The chain's CDR3 is CSGGPQETQYF. In DNA form, the CDR3 reads TGCAGCGGTGGACCCCAAGAGACCCAGTACTTC.

The V and J genes are TRBV19 and TRBJ2-5; D gene unclear. Deletions cut 5 bases from V and 5 bases from J, with 15 bases between. The germline V gene encodes CDR1 LNHDA and CDR2 SQIVND (reference sequence). There are 14 residues in the CDR3. The DNA for the CDR3 is TGTGCCAGTAGTCCCGAGCAGCCAAGGGAGACCCAGTACTTC. Amino acids: CASSPEQPRETQYF.